These 30 T cell receptor beta chains came from one sample sequenced in a study of blood T cell repertoires in COVID-19 (TCRdb year 2020). The protocol used for the library was the immunoSEQ multiplex PCR assay. Entries here come from immuneACCESS through TCRdb and include only in-frame sequences with V and J called. Some clones fail to appear in such tables; in the studies checked, an unresolved V gene covers under half of the shortfall, and the cause of the remainder is unknown. Within this sample are 250,000 to 300,000 clones, with about 90% of them counted one time only. The ten largest make up around 11% of the sample. Sample: peripheral blood. The receptors were gathered from a woman aged 30 to 39 with COVID-19, enrolled during active disease.

This clone was seen once. The chain employs TRBV5-4 and TRBJ2-3, with a possible D match to TRBD2 (6 bases). Between the trimmed V and J ends, which lost 5 bases and 7 bases, there was a span of 20 bases. The CDR3 spans 15 residues. Germline values: CDR1 SGHNT, CDR2 YYREEE (reference sequence). Here the CDR3 reads CASRPGRDSWHTQYF. CDR3 DNA sequence: TGTGCCAGCAGACCAGGGCGGGATAGCTGGCATACGCAGTATTTT.

The rearrangement joins TRBV6-5 to TRBJ2-7, with D possibly matching TRBD2 (6 bases). The V gene lost 0 bases and the J gene lost 6 bases, with 15 bases spanning the gap. Germline lookup yields CDR1 MNHEY and CDR2 SVGAGI. The CDR3 is 15 residues long. The DNA for the CDR3 is TGTGCCAGCAGTTACTCGCCGGGACTTCTACTCGAGCAGTACTTC. The encoded protein is CASSYSPGLLLEQYF.

This chain uses TRBV7-3 with TRBJ1-1, with a weak D call TRBD1 (6 bases). Germline V lookup: CDR1 SGHTA, CDR2 FQGTGA. The CDR3 totals 16 residues. Trimming took off 3 bases at V and 5 bases at J, with 19 bases between the two ends. The DNA for the CDR3 is TGTGCCAGCAGCTTTTGGGCAGGGGCCCCGATGACTGAAGCTTTCTTT. It encodes CASSFWAGAPMTEAFF.

V and J are TRBV29-1 and TRBJ1-5; a weak D match, TRBD1 (6 bases). CDR1 is SQVTM and CDR2 is ANQGSEA in the germline V gene. The length of the CDR3 is 13 residues. Deletions cut 6 bases from V and 2 bases from J, with 11 bases between. The CDR3 loop reads CSVTPGGNQPQHF. CDR3 sequence (DNA): TGCAGCGTCACTCCAGGGGGCAATCAGCCCCAGCATTTT.

This clone came up once. The V call is TRBV28, the J call TRBJ2-5; 8 bases agree with TRBD1. This CDR3 spans 17 amino acids. The germline gives CDR1 MDHEN, CDR2 SYDVKM. Germline trimming cut 3 bases from V and 2 bases from J; bases unmatched to any gene: 11. This chain's CDR3 is CASSLWTGIVGQETQYF. For the CDR3, the DNA is TGTGCCAGCAGTTTGTGGACAGGGATTGTGGGGCAAGAGACCCAGTACTTC.

The chain carries TRBV30 and TRBJ2-7, with TRBD2 matching over 15 bases. With V trimmed by 6 bases and J by 7 bases, 4 bases remained unmatched. CDR3 length: 13 amino acids. Germline CDR1 and CDR2: GTSNPN and SVGIG (reference sequence). The CDR3 sequence is CACYGLAGGEQYF. The CDR3 DNA follows: TGTGCCTGCTACGGACTAGCGGGAGGGGAGCAGTACTTC.

This chain links TRBV5-4 with TRBJ1-4; possibly TRBD1 for D (5 bases). Deletions cut 2 bases from V and 4 bases from J, with 9 bases between. Germline V gene sequence: CDR1 SGHNT, CDR2 YYREEE (reference sequence). CDR3 length: 14 amino acids. The CDR3 is CASSFGGGNEKLFF. The CDR3 coding sequence is TGTGCCAGCAGCTTCGGGGGGGGTAATGAAAAACTGTTTTTT.

The V call is TRBV19, the J call TRBJ2-1; 7 bases line up with TRBD2. Germline V gene lookup returns CDR1 LNHDA and CDR2 SQIVND (reference sequence). This CDR3 region has 17 residues. V shed 6 bases, J shed 6 bases, and the junction held 17 bases outside the gene matches. CDR3 region: CASRPRSSGRWGNEQFF. Written as DNA, the CDR3 is TGTGCCAGTAGGCCTCGGAGTAGCGGGCGATGGGGCAATGAGCAGTTCTTC.

The CDR3 sequence is CASSQTGAETQYF. The CDR3 nucleotides read TGTGCCAGCAGCCAGACAGGGGCTGAGACCCAGTACTTC. The chain uses TRBV5-6 and TRBJ2-5, with TRBD1 matching over 8 bases. J gave up 5 bases and V 4 bases, and 4 bases lay outside the gene matches. CDR1 and CDR2 from the germline V gene are SGHDT and YYEEEE. The CDR3 is made up of 13 amino acids.

The rearrangement joins TRBV19 to TRBJ1-5, with D uncertain. Trimming left V 0 bases short and J 5 bases short, with 5 bases between. The CDR3 runs to 13 residues. Germline V lookup: CDR1 LNHDA, CDR2 SQIVND (reference sequence). Here the CDR3 reads CASSIERHQPQHF. The CDR3 nucleotides read TGTGCCAGTAGTATAGAGCGTCATCAGCCCCAGCATTTT. Complete variable domain (other parts from reference TRBV19 and TRBJ1-5): DGGITQSPKYLFRKEGQNVTLSCEQNLNHDAMYWYRQDPGQGLRLIYYSQIVNDFQKGDIAEGYSVSREKKESFPLTVTSAQKNPTAFYLCASSIERHQPQHFGDGTRLSIL.

J is TRBJ1-2 and V is TRBV7-9, with 9 nucleotides matching TRBD1. The CDR3 contains 17 residues. CDR1 and CDR2 (germline): SEHNR, FQNEAQ (reference sequence). V gave up 1 base and J gave up 2 bases; unmatched junction bases: 8. The CDR3 nucleotides are TGTGCCAGCAGCTTAGAGATAAGGGACAGGGCCAACTATGGCTACACCTTC. Amino acids: CASSLEIRDRANYGYTF.

Remarks on this clone: At the DNA level, this CDR3 is encoded by other sequences in the same sample as well. The V call is TRBV5-1, the J call TRBJ2-2, with D tentatively TRBD2 (6 bases). Germline CDR1 and CDR2: SGHRS and YFSETQ. V was shortened by 4 bases and J by 5 bases, with 9 bases between the two germline ends. This CDR3 has 13 residues. The CDR3 loop is CASSLAGTGELFF. In nucleotides, the CDR3 is TGCGCCAGCAGCCTGGCGGGGACCGGGGAGCTGTTTTTT.

The chain uses TRBV7-9 and TRBJ2-1; 7 bases are a match to TRBD2. This CDR3 is built from 16 residues. Germline V lookup: CDR1 SEHNR, CDR2 FQNEAQ (reference sequence). Germline trimming cut 6 bases from V and 5 bases from J; bases unmatched to any gene: 13. The CDR3 protein is CASRAGLAAQNNEQFF. The CDR3 nucleotides are TGTGCCAGCAGGGCAGGGCTAGCGGCACAGAACAATGAGCAGTTCTTC.

The genes are TRBV2 and TRBJ2-2; TRBD1 is a possible D gene (6 bases). The CDR3 runs to 13 residues. Per the germline V gene, CDR1 is SNHLY and CDR2 is FYNNEI. V dropped 3 bases and J dropped 6 bases, with 8 bases sitting between them. This CDR3 reads CASSDQGSGELFF. The CDR3 DNA sequence: TGTGCCAGCAGTGACCAGGGGTCCGGGGAGCTGTTTTTT.

This clone appeared a few times. The V gene is TRBV9, the J gene TRBJ2-7, with a tentative D call TRBD1 (6 bases). The germline CDR1 and CDR2 sequences are SGDLS and YYNGEE. V lost 0 bases to trimming and J lost 5 bases, with 9 bases between them. The CDR3 extends over 13 amino acids. The CDR3 region is CASSVGWTDEQYF. CDR3 nucleotide sequence: TGTGCCAGCAGCGTAGGCTGGACAGACGAGCAGTACTTC. Full variable domain (remainder filled in from reference TRBV9 and TRBJ2-7): DSGVTQTPKHLITATGQRVTLRCSPRSGDLSVYWYQQSLDQGLQFLIQYYNGEERAKGNILERFSAQQFPDLHSELNLSSLELGDSALYFCASSVGWTDEQYFGPGTRLTVT.

This chain connects TRBV18 to TRBJ1-5, with D possibly being TRBD1 (5 bases). With 3 bases removed from V and 1 base from J, the gap between germline ends came to 10 bases. The V gene's germline CDR1 is KGHSH and CDR2 LQKENI. The length of the CDR3 is 15 residues. The CDR3 reads CASSPRGGSNQPQHF. The DNA of the CDR3 is TGTGCCAGCTCACCCCGTGGGGGGAGCAATCAGCCCCAGCATTTT.

J is TRBJ2-5 and V is TRBV12-3 or TRBV12-4; D might be TRBD1 (5 bases). Trimming removed 4 bases at V and 4 bases at J, with 10 bases between. The CDR3 consists of 13 residues. The CDR3 protein is CASSSSGPETQYF. The CDR3 region has the DNA TGTGCCAGCAGTTCCTCAGGGCCAGAGACCCAGTACTTC.

This clone was seen only once. The J gene is TRBJ1-3, the V gene TRBV7-9; unclear D gene. This CDR3 comprises 14 residues. CDR1 and CDR2 (germline): SEHNR, FQNEAQ (reference sequence). Trimming took 5 bases from V and 3 from J, leaving 11 bases between them. DNA for the CDR3: TGTGCCAGCAGCCCGAGCGGGGTTGGAAACACCATATATTTT. Protein product: CASSPSGVGNTIYF.

DNA of the CDR3: TGTGCCAGCAGCCAAGACAGGGGCCCTATCGAAAAACTGTTTTTT. Translating gives CASSQDRGPIEKLFF. The chain joins TRBV5-4 to TRBJ1-4, with 8 bases that match TRBD1. J was trimmed by 8 bases and V by 4 bases; bases with no gene match: 10. Germline V gene sequence: CDR1 SGHNT, CDR2 YYREEE (reference sequence). This CDR3 spans 15 amino acids.

The V gene is TRBV7-6, the J gene TRBJ2-7; TRBD1 matches at 10 bases. This CDR3 contains 15 residues. Germline loops: CDR1 SGHVS, CDR2 FNYEAQ. V lost 4 bases and J lost 5; bases outside the gene matches: 8. Written as DNA, the CDR3 is TGTGCCAGCAGCTATGGGACAGGGGTATACAACGAGCAGTACTTC. Translation: CASSYGTGVYNEQYF.

CDR3 DNA: TGCGCCAGCAGCCAGGGACAGGGAGGCAATCAGCCCCAGCATTTT. Protein product: CASSQGQGGNQPQHF. V usage is TRBV4-1 and J usage is TRBJ1-5; 9 bases are shared with TRBD1. V shed 3 bases and J 2 bases; nucleotides not matched to a gene: 2. Germline V gene lookup returns CDR1 MGHRA and CDR2 YSYEKL. The CDR3 has 15 residues.

This rearrangement joins TRBV3-1 (or the pseudogene TRBV3-2) to TRBJ1-1; 9 nucleotides agree with TRBD1. V lost 4 bases, J lost 3 bases, and 6 bases stayed unmatched. CDR1 is LGHDT, CDR2 YNNKEL, per germline (reference sequence). The length of the CDR3 is 15 residues. The DNA for the CDR3 is TGTGCCAGCAGCCCGCTACAGGGGGCATACACTGAAGCTTTCTTT. Protein sequence: CASSPLQGAYTEAFF.

The V gene is TRBV5-1, the J gene TRBJ2-7; D is ambiguous. CDR1 and CDR2 (germline): SGHRS, YFSETQ. The CDR3 is 11 residues long. Trimming took 3 bases from V and 5 from J, leaving 6 bases between them. The chain's CDR3 is CASSSTDEQYF. In nucleotides, the CDR3 is TGCGCCAGCAGCTCTACGGACGAGCAGTACTTC.

V and J are TRBV20-1 and TRBJ1-5, with 7 bases aligning to TRBD1. This CDR3 comprises 15 residues. Germline V lookup: CDR1 DFQATT, CDR2 SNEGSKA (reference sequence). The V segment lost 3 bases and the J segment 2 bases; nucleotides outside the gene matches: 7. The chain's CDR3 is CSASQGVGGNQPQHF. The CDR3 DNA sequence: TGCAGTGCTAGTCAGGGGGTAGGGGGCAATCAGCCCCAGCATTTT.

The rearrangement links TRBV4-1 to TRBJ2-1; perhaps TRBD2 as D (6 bases). Germline-derived CDR1 and CDR2 are MGHRA and YSYEKL. This CDR3 has 16 residues. Deletions cut 1 base from V and 2 bases from J, with 12 bases between. The CDR3 spells CASSQGRGGTYNEQFF. The CDR3 region has the DNA TGCGCCAGCAGCCAAGGTAGAGGCGGGACCTACAATGAGCAGTTCTTC.

This chain uses TRBV6-5 with TRBJ2-1; D is ambiguous. V was cut by 7 bases and J by 10 bases, with 14 bases left in between. This CDR3 has 12 residues. In germline, CDR1 is MNHEY, CDR2 SVGAGI. The CDR3 is CASIRGRTEQFF. The CDR3 DNA is TGTGCCAGCATCCGCGGTCGCACAGAGCAGTTCTTC.

The rearrangement links TRBV24-1 to TRBJ2-1; perhaps TRBD1 as D (6 bases). Germline CDR1 reads KGHDR; CDR2 reads SFDVKD. The V end was cut by 4 bases, the J end by 7 bases, with 13 bases between. This CDR3 spans 14 amino acids. CDR3 protein: CATSDLTQGNEQFF. The CDR3 coding sequence is TGTGCCACCAGTGACCTCACCCAGGGGAATGAGCAGTTCTTC.

The chain joins TRBV5-4 to TRBJ2-3; 9 nucleotides match TRBD1. The junction had 7 bases not matched to a gene; V was cut back by 4 bases and J by 7 bases. There are 14 residues in the CDR3. From germline, CDR1 is SGHNT and CDR2 YYREEE (reference sequence). CDR3: CASSPRTGANTQYF. As DNA, the CDR3 is TGTGCCAGCAGCCCTAGGACAGGGGCCAATACGCAGTATTTT.

V and J are TRBV6-5 and TRBJ2-7, with D perhaps TRBD2 (6 bases). Germline lookup yields CDR1 MNHEY and CDR2 SVGAGI. The CDR3 length is 15 residues. Trimming pared 7 bases from V and 3 bases from J, leaving 19 bases between. For the CDR3, the DNA is TGTGCCAGCAATGGAGGGGTCGAGCCCTTCTACGAGCAGTACTTC. This codes for CASNGGVEPFYEQYF.

J is TRBJ1-1 and V is TRBV5-1; 8 positions match TRBD1. After removal of 2 bases from V and 3 bases from J, the junction contained 6 bases not matched to a gene. The V gene's germline CDR1 is SGHRS and CDR2 YFSETQ. The length of the CDR3 is 15 residues. The CDR3 DNA is TGCGCCAGCAGCTTTTCACAGGGGGATTACACTGAAGCTTTCTTT. This encodes CASSFSQGDYTEAFF.